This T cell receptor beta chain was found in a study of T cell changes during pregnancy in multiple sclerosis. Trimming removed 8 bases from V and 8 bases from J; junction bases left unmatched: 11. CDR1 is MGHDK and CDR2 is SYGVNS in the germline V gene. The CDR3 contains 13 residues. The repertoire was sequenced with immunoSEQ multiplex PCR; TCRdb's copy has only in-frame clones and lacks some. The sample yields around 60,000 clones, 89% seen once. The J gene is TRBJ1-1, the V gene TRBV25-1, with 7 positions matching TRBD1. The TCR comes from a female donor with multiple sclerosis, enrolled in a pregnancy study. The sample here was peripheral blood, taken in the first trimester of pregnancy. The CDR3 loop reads CASWVDREGEAFF. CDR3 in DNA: TGTGCCAGCTGGGTAGACAGGGAAGGGGAAGCTTTCTTT.